Described below is a single T cell receptor beta chain sequence and its context. The specificity of this receptor is unknown. Base qualities are missing; no much larger clone stands one base away. Library preparation was by the immunoSEQ multiplex PCR assay. The multiplex PCR relied on a mix of 60 forward primers for TCR Vbeta segments and 13 reverse primers for TCR Jbeta segments. Amplification of the CDR3 region of rearranged TCR beta genes was performed with a multiplex PCR assay on genomic DNA. On the Illumina HiSeq System, the amplified TCR beta libraries were sequenced as 87-base-pair reads. The study's own analysis went as follows. In a later analysis, 80 million or so unique TCR beta chains were counted across the 500 to 850 repertoires, and about 10 million of these chains were shared by at least two donors. Raw reads were error-corrected and collapsed into unique sequences by a nearest-neighbor algorithm in which closely related sequences were merged to remove PCR and sequencing errors. To assign V, D and J gene segments, CDR3 sequences were aligned to IMGT reference sequences. For a sequence to be retained, a match of at least six nucleotides to both a V gene segment and a J gene segment was required. Rearrangements were called productive when the CDR3 lacked stop codons and stayed in frame with V and J; all others were non-productive. CDR3 was defined according to IMGT convention as the region running from the second conserved V-encoded cysteine to the conserved J-encoded phenylalanine. Sequences without an unambiguous match to a single V gene segment were excluded from the earlier analysis of almost 600 of the donors. In an earlier analysis of some 590 of the donors, a V segment was called functional when productive rearrangements were above 56.7%, and segregating when the standard deviation between donors exceeded 5%. To diagnose cytomegalovirus status from the catalog of TCR beta chain sequences, a statistical classification framework was built. In a later analysis, V and J genes were assigned by comparing TCR nucleotide sequences against IMGT/GENE-DB human TR gene sequences. A later analysis assigned CDR3 sequences and most-parsimonious VDJ recombination scenarios with the TCRdist pipeline. In a later analysis, each TCR beta chain was defined by its CDR3 amino acid sequence together with its V-gene family, and reads lacking a unique V-gene family were excluded. A later analysis removed 592 highly shared, low-generation-probability nucleotide sequences to deal with suspected cross-contamination and a sequencing artifact. A later analysis calculated a clonal expansion index for each public chain from normalized within-repertoire ranks of inferred template counts. In a later analysis, generation probabilities were computed with a VDJ recombination model fitted to out-of-frame rearrangements, and the resulting probabilities were checked against IGoR. In a later analysis, TCR-TCR, TCR-HLA and TCR-CMV co-occurrence was scored with hypergeometric tests, and a repertoire-size bias correction was applied to TCR pairs. A later analysis estimated false discovery rates by permuting HLA or CMV assignments 20 times. A later analysis grouped co-occurring TCRs with DBSCAN, adding TCRdist sequence similarity when clustering within HLA-allele-positive subsets. Repertoires with fewer than 30,000 or more than 120,000 public chains, plus five repertoires with anomalous nucleotide sharing, were excluded from co-occurrence clustering. TCRdb stores this immuneACCESS table with in-frame sequences only. Part of the clones is absent; in the studies checked, under half of the shortfall reflects unresolved V genes, and no reason is known for the rest. V and J calls plus clone size are reproduced from that table; the DNA served to infer D and trimming. The sample table lists fewer than 150,000 clones, about 80% of them with a count of one. The top ten clones comprise approximately 4% of the sample.

The cohort was made up of under 800 healthy bone marrow donors. All cohort members were sampled while nominally healthy, although unrecorded immune exposures were likely present. The donor was CMV seronegative and was included in the group of under 450 seronegative cohort members. Each donor provided a peripheral blood sample, and peripheral blood mononuclear cells were used for TCR beta sequencing. Genomic DNA extraction from the blood cell samples was performed with the Qiagen DNeasy Blood Extraction Kit. Trimming at the junction amounts to 5 bases on V and 4 bases on J, and the germline ends lie 11 bases apart. The CDR3 holds 13 amino acids from the cysteine to the phenylalanine. The CDR3 DNA has 39 bases and is translated from base 1. The CDR1 and CDR2 encoded by the germline V gene (reference sequence) are SEHNR and FQNEAQ. The data belong to a study of cytomegalovirus exposure and HLA in healthy donors (dated by TCRdb to about 2017). At the level of the whole study: An earlier analysis of some 600 of the donors reported approximately 280 Gb of sequence data and 95 million to 120 million unique TCR beta sequences obtained from about 180 million T cells. Across around 400 genotyped donors of the cohort, an average of roughly 250,000 unique TCR beta nucleotide sequences per donor were sequenced, and about a sixth of those sequences were non-productive. Typing coverage differed by locus: A, B, C, DRB1 and DQB1 were typed in roughly 629-630 donors, DQA1 in about 560, DPA1 in approximately 600, and DPB1 in about 450. In a later analysis, previously published TCR beta repertoires from some 640 donors were re-analyzed and high-resolution HLA genotyping was added so that TCR occurrence patterns could be studied. Four to six DR-DQ haplotypes were handled as single units for association and clustering, since linkage in the cohort was strong. The study was designed to test whether signatures of past pathogen exposure could be identified by cataloging public T cell receptors. In addition to the first cohort of around 670 subjects, a separate validation cohort of approximately 120 different subjects was used. Both class I and class II loci were covered by HLA typing, at four-digit resolution. The T cell repertoires of some 670 subjects were profiled by immunosequencing and related to cytomegalovirus serostatus. Alongside the repertoire data, information on donor age, sex, ethnicity and CMV serostatus was compiled. A later genetic analysis took genome-wide SNP genotypes for about 65% of the 666 donors and used that subset as a discovery cohort. High-throughput TCR immunosequencing, statistical association of individual TCRs with disease status, and machine learning were combined to predict cytomegalovirus infection status. Every discovery cohort repertoire had been produced on one sequencing platform. The genetic ancestry cluster associated with self-reported Caucasian donors included over 65% of the 398 genotyped donors. An earlier analysis of some 500 of the donors used high-throughput TCR beta sequencing to judge whether each TCR beta V gene segment behaved as functional or pseudogenic. Approximately 300 gigabases of sequencing data and approximately 85 million unique TCR sequences were included in an early release covering about 700 HLA-typed donors. Rather than using new phenotypic data, the later analysis identified candidate immune exposures from TCR beta sequences and from how often those sequences occurred across donors. What the research found in general, with its limitations: Assigning TCR associations to individual alleles was difficult when HLA alleles, especially DR and DQ, strongly co-occurred. For the cohort, immune exposure information was limited to CMV serostatus. In a later analysis, the rate of TCR association differed among HLA loci, with DRB1 alleles having the most associated TCRs and HLA-C alleles having the fewest. Because HLA typing was missing for some donors at each locus, association tests included only the typed subset. The earlier analysis of around 600 of the donors excluded some 15 rarely observed V segments, including chromosome 9 orphons, because counts were too low. A few of the identified cytomegalovirus-associated TCR beta chains were confirmed in vitro to be specific for cytomegalovirus antigens. A further reported finding was that TCR beta sequences accurately predicted the HLA-A and HLA-B alleles for most subjects in the first cohort. Correlated functional status among segregating V segments might be attributable to linkage disequilibrium, but an unknown experimental factor could not be ruled out. At a false discovery rate of 0.05, a later analysis linked some 18,000 TCR beta sequences to specific HLA alleles. In an earlier analysis of about 550 of the donors, most TCR beta V segments were observed in productive rearrangements about 90% or about 30% of the time, broadly matching IMGT annotations. A total of around 150 TCR beta chains were listed by the study as associated with cytomegalovirus. Because the 87-base-pair reads could not distinguish some IMGT-functional V segments, including TRBV6-2 and TRBV6-3, those segments were excluded. Most TCR sequences were seen in very few donors, while some public TCRs were found in many individuals. Sequencing depth was assumed to be roughly uniform across donors in the presence/absence analyses, though that assumption may not hold. According to a later analysis, parvovirus B19, influenza, CMV and Epstein-Barr virus appeared linked to several top co-occurrence clusters. An association between a missense DCLRE1C variant and V-gene and J-gene trimming of TCR beta chains was found in a later genetic analysis and replicated in an independent cohort. Most CMV-associated TCR beta chains appeared to be HLA-restricted in a later analysis, and the HLA associations seemed to be driven largely by CMV exposure. The classifier was reported to diagnose cytomegalovirus status with high specificity and sensitivity in both the original cohort and the validation cohort. The sequencing pipeline was judged likely to have produced a cluster of highly shared sequence variants as a technical artifact. A later analysis found that HLA-associated TCR beta chains were more clonally expanded and had lower generation probabilities than equally common non-associated chains. The authors suggested that the approach could potentially be extended to other disease states and immunological phenotypes. A later genetic analysis reported fewer N-insertions in productive TCRs among donors in an Asian-associated ancestry cluster than the roughly 720-donor mean. Only TCR beta chains were sequenced in this cohort, and the absence of alpha or paired-chain data limited detectable features.

This TCR came from a man between 18 and 29 years old in good health and CMV-seronegative. Specimen: PBMCs. The rearranged segments are TRBV7-9 and TRBJ1-2, with TRBD1 as a weak D call on 6 bases. The nucleotide sequence reads as follows: TGTGCCAGCAGCCAACAGGGCCTCTATGGCTACACCTTC. This encodes CASSQQGLYGYTF.